The 21 T cell receptor beta chains presented below share a single source sample, sequenced in a study of blood T cell repertoires in COVID-19. Method: immunoSEQ multiplex PCR; TCRdb's copy keeps in-frame clones and lacks some. Of about 170,000 clones listed, 85% are singletons. The sequenced sample consisted of peripheral blood. These receptors all come from a human donor with acute or convalescent COVID-19. The donor label of this sample is uncertain.

This sequence joins TRBV5-5 and TRBJ1-3; D is uncertain. The germline V and J ends were trimmed by 0 bases and 0 bases, with 10 bases remaining between them. The CDR3 runs 16 residues. The germline V gene has CDR1 SGHKS and CDR2 YYEKEE (reference sequence). The CDR3 DNA follows: TGTGCCAGCAGCTTGGTTACGGGGATCTCTGGAAACACCATATATTTT. Translated: CASSLVTGISGNTIYF.

A single count supports this clone. The CDR3 region is CSVEAGYTEAFF. The CDR3 coding sequence is TGCAGCGTTGAAGCAGGTTACACTGAAGCTTTCTTT. The chain uses TRBV29-1 and TRBJ1-1; D uncertain. The CDR3 loop spans 12 amino acids. The V end was cut by 1 base, the J end by 3 bases, with 6 bases between. Germline lookup yields CDR1 SQVTM and CDR2 ANQGSEA.

The chain employs TRBV10-1 and TRBJ1-1; 9 positions match TRBD1. This CDR3 spans 13 amino acids. In germline, CDR1 is WNHNN, CDR2 SYGVQD (reference sequence). The trim removed 6 bases at V and 5 bases at J, leaving 4 bases unmatched. CDR3 nucleotides: TGCGCCAGCAGAGGACAGGGGAGAACTGAAGCTTTCTTT. It yields the protein CASRGQGRTEAFF.

This chain links TRBV11-2 with TRBJ1-4, with 7 nucleotides matching TRBD1. The CDR3 has 15 amino acids. Germline V gives CDR1 SGHAT, CDR2 FQNNGV. V dropped 5 bases and J dropped 7; count of bases not matched to a gene: 10. The CDR3 loop reads CASSQYRGLAEKLFF. The CDR3 nucleotides read TGTGCCAGCAGCCAATACAGGGGATTGGCTGAAAAACTGTTTTTT.

The chain couples TRBV6-2 or TRBV6-3 to TRBJ2-1, with 9 bases that match TRBD2. The germline V gene encodes CDR1 MNHEY and CDR2 SVGEGT. V shed 2 bases and J 4 bases; nucleotides not matched to a gene: 6. This CDR3 spans 16 amino acids. CDR3 DNA sequence: TGTGCCAGCAGTTACGGGGTTAGCGGGGGATACAATGAGCAGTTCTTC. Translation: CASSYGVSGGYNEQFF.

The V and J genes are TRBV2 and TRBJ1-1, with D tentatively TRBD1 (5 bases). The germline V gene encodes CDR1 SNHLY and CDR2 FYNNEI. The CDR3 runs to 13 residues. V was pared by 7 bases and J by 1 base, with 10 bases between. CDR3 nucleotide sequence: TGTGCCAGCACGACCGGGGGGAACACTGAAGCTTTCTTT. Translating it yields CASTTGGNTEAFF. Full variable domain (rest looked up from reference TRBV2 and TRBJ1-1): EPEVTQTPSHQVTQMGQEVILRCVPISNHLYFYWYRQILGQKVEFLVSFYNNEISEKSEIFDDQFSVERPDGSNFTLKIRSTKLEDSAMYFCASTTGGNTEAFFGQGTRLTVV.

This clone occurred once. The CDR3 DNA follows: TGTGCCAGCAGCCTGGGACAGTACCTATGGGGCTACACCTTC. It yields the protein CASSLGQYLWGYTF. V and J are TRBV3-1 (or the pseudogene TRBV3-2) and TRBJ1-2; 7 nucleotides agree with TRBD1. Germline-derived CDR1 and CDR2 are LGHDT and YNNKEL (reference sequence). J gave up 8 bases and V 4 bases, and 10 bases lay outside the gene matches. The CDR3 consists of 14 residues.

This sequence joins TRBV6-5 and TRBJ2-2; D is uncertain. The CDR3 covers 15 residues. V lost 0 bases, J lost 3 bases, and 8 bases lay in between. Germline assignment: CDR1 MNHEY and CDR2 SVGAGI. CDR3 loop: CASSYSDIDTGELFF. CDR3 coding DNA: TGTGCCAGCAGTTACTCAGACATCGACACCGGGGAGCTGTTTTTT.

The chain joins TRBV15 to TRBJ1-5, with TRBD1 matching 7 bases. The CDR3 is made up of 16 amino acids. J lost 6 bases, V lost 7 bases, and 15 bases had no gene match. CDR1 is LNHNV, CDR2 YYDKDF, per germline (reference sequence). The CDR3 DNA reads as TGTGCCACCACCCCGGCTGTAGACAGGGTTGGTCAGCCCCAGCATTTT. Translated: CATTPAVDRVGQPQHF.

This clone was observed a single time. The sample holds other DNA sequences that translate to the same CDR3. The chain couples TRBV29-1 to TRBJ1-2; 8 positions match TRBD1. The CDR3 spans 12 residues. The germline V gene has CDR1 SQVTM and CDR2 ANQGSEA. Losses at the gene ends were 3 bases for V and 8 bases for J; bases not matched to a gene: 5. This CDR3 is CSVDGQGRGYTF. DNA of the CDR3: TGCAGCGTTGACGGACAGGGACGGGGCTACACCTTC.

This clone showed up just a few times. The V gene is TRBV3-1 (or the pseudogene TRBV3-2), the J gene TRBJ2-3; possibly TRBD2 for D (5 bases). The CDR3 runs to 18 residues. The V end was cut by 4 bases, the J end by 0 bases, with 20 bases between. CDR1 and CDR2 from the germline V gene are LGHDT and YNNKEL (reference sequence). CDR3 coding DNA: TGTGCCAGCAGCCCACGACCCGTCACTAGTTTAAGCACAGATACGCAGTATTTT. It specifies CASSPRPVTSLSTDTQYF.

The V gene is TRBV3-1 (or the pseudogene TRBV3-2), the J gene TRBJ1-2, with 8 bases fitting TRBD1. From germline, CDR1 is LGHDT and CDR2 YNNKEL (reference sequence). The CDR3 runs to 12 residues. The trim removed 3 bases at V and 13 bases at J, leaving 7 bases unmatched. The CDR3 bases are TGTGCCAGCAGCCAGGAAAGGACAGGGCTCACCTTC. It yields the protein CASSQERTGLTF.

This clone was recorded only once. The chain couples TRBV19 to TRBJ1-5; D uncertain. CDR3 length: 12 residues. The ends were cut back, 0 bases at V and 6 bases at J, with 3 bases in the middle. CDR1 is LNHDA, CDR2 SQIVND, per germline (reference sequence). The CDR3 loop reads CASSIDLQPQHF. CDR3 bases: TGTGCCAGTAGTATAGACCTTCAGCCCCAGCATTTT.

The rearrangement links TRBV28 to TRBJ1-6, with 8 bases identical to TRBD1. Germline V gene sequence: CDR1 MDHEN, CDR2 SYDVKM. CDR3 length: 16 residues. Germline trimming cut 5 bases from V and 12 bases from J; bases unmatched to any gene: 15. The CDR3 bases are TGTGCCAGCAGTCCCGTTAATTTTCAGGGGGCGCGACCCCTCCACTTT. Encoded protein: CASSPVNFQGARPLHF.

This clone was picked up a small number of times. Distinct nucleotide sequences in the sample also encode this CDR3. V is TRBV6-2 or TRBV6-3 and J is TRBJ2-1; TRBD2 aligns across 7 bases. The germline V gene has CDR1 MNHEY and CDR2 SVGEGT. This CDR3 spans 15 amino acids. V gave up 1 base and J gave up 5 bases; unmatched junction bases: 5. The chain's CDR3 is CASSYLGGSNNEQFF. For the CDR3, the DNA is TGTGCCAGCAGTTACTTGGGGGGGTCCAACAATGAGCAGTTCTTC.

The chain combines TRBV2 with TRBJ1-1, with TRBD1 matching over 7 bases. With 8 bases clipped from V and 5 bases from J, the junction kept 8 bases outside the gene matches. Per germline, CDR1 SNHLY and CDR2 FYNNEI. The CDR3 extends over 13 amino acids. CDR3 coding DNA: TGTGCCAGCCGGGAGACAGGGAGGACTGAAGCTTTCTTT. Translation gives CASRETGRTEAFF.

The chain uses TRBV7-2 and TRBJ2-1; 7 bases align to TRBD2. CDR3 length: 17 residues. Trimming at V came to 5 bases and at J to 8 bases, leaving 18 bases not matched to a gene. From germline, CDR1 is SGHTA and CDR2 FQGNSA. CDR3 residues: CASSPPGSRLAGDEQFF. The CDR3 nucleotides are TGTGCCAGCAGCCCCCCAGGGTCCCGACTAGCAGGCGATGAGCAGTTCTTC.

The chain uses TRBV15 and TRBJ2-3; the D is unclear. Germline CDR1 is LNHNV and CDR2 is YYDKDF (reference sequence). V dropped 0 bases and J dropped 5 bases, with 18 bases sitting between them. The CDR3 totals 17 residues. The CDR3 nucleotides read TGTGCCACCAGCAGAGATCAAGGAGTCCGTTTATTAGATACGCAGTATTTT. This translates into CATSRDQGVRLLDTQYF.

This rearrangement joins TRBV28 to TRBJ1-6; D possibly corresponds to TRBD1 (6 bases). The ends were cut back, 2 bases at V and 7 bases at J, with 15 bases in the middle. CDR3 length: 16 residues. Germline V lookup: CDR1 MDHEN, CDR2 SYDVKM. CDR3 in DNA: TGTGCCAGCAGTTTAAGGGGCAGGGGACGGAATTCACCCCTCCACTTT. Translating it yields CASSLRGRGRNSPLHF.

This clone was detected only once. The rearrangement joins TRBV11-2 to TRBJ1-2; no clear D. This CDR3 contains 15 residues. Trimming shortened V by 3 bases and J by 5 bases, and 16 bases separated the two germline ends. Germline V lookup: CDR1 SGHAT, CDR2 FQNNGV. The DNA for the CDR3 is TGTGCCAGCAGCTTGACGATTCAGGAAGAATATGGCTACACCTTC. It is translated as CASSLTIQEEYGYTF. Full variable domain (rest looked up from reference TRBV11-2 and TRBJ1-2): EAGVAQSPRYKIIEKRQSVAFWCNPISGHATLYWYQQILGQGPKLLIQFQNNGVVDDSQLPKDRFSAERLKGVDSTLKIQPAKLEDSAVYLCASSLTIQEEYGYTFGSGTRLTVV.

This clone was seen more than once but under ten times. In nucleotides, the CDR3 is TGTGCCAGCAGTGAAGGAGACAGGGCCTCAACTAATGAAAAACTGTTTTTT. Amino acid sequence: CASSEGDRASTNEKLFF. V and J are TRBV6-1 and TRBJ1-4, with 7 bases identical to TRBD1. Per the germline V gene, CDR1 is MNHNS and CDR2 is SASEGT. V lost 1 base, J lost 0 bases, and 5 bases stayed unmatched. The CDR3 spans 17 residues.